One sample yielded the 15 T cell receptor beta chains listed below, sequenced in a study of early stage breast cancer tumors. The method was immunoSEQ multiplex PCR; TCRdb's version includes in-frame clones alone and lacks a portion of them. The table includes tens of thousands of clones, more than 65% detected once. Sequences were obtained from blood. All receptors come from a person aged 35 to 50 with breast cancer.

This clone appeared a few times. This chain connects TRBV30 to TRBJ2-5; D unclear. Deletions cut 4 bases from V and 5 bases from J, with 11 bases between. This CDR3 region has 12 residues. Germline CDR1 reads GTSNPN; CDR2 reads SVGIG (reference sequence). The CDR3: CAWTQVSETQYF. The CDR3 coding sequence is TGTGCCTGGACGCAGGTTTCCGAGACCCAGTACTTC. Variable domain in full (rest from reference TRBV30 and TRBJ2-5): SQTIHQWPATLVQPVGSPLSLECTVEGTSNPNLYWYRQAAGRGLQLLFYSVGIGQISSEVPQNLSASRPQDRQFILSSKKLLLSDSGFYLCAWTQVSETQYFGPGTRLLVL.

The sample holds a few counts of this clone. This rearrangement joins TRBV7-8 to TRBJ2-3; D is unclear. V was cut by 5 bases and J by 8 bases, with 8 bases left in between. Germline V gene sequence: CDR1 SGHVS, CDR2 FQNEAQ. The CDR3 runs 11 residues. The CDR3 spells CASSHSFTQYF. The CDR3 region has the DNA TGTGCCAGCAGCCACAGTTTTACGCAGTATTTT.

The table lists this clone with a few counts. The V gene is TRBV6-6, the J gene TRBJ1-5, with D possibly being TRBD1 (6 bases). V lost 8 bases to trimming and J lost 0 bases, with 14 bases between them. Germline CDR1 reads MNHNY; CDR2 reads SVGAGI (reference sequence). The CDR3 totals 15 residues. CDR3 region: CASRWRGDSNQPQHF. CDR3 nucleotides: TGTGCCAGCCGCTGGAGGGGGGATAGCAATCAGCCCCAGCATTTT.

The sample holds one count of this clone. The chain joins TRBV9 to TRBJ1-2; D call uncertain. Germline V lookup: CDR1 SGDLS, CDR2 YYNGEE. This CDR3 has 14 amino acids. Between the trimmed V and J ends, which lost 4 bases and 4 bases, there was a span of 14 bases. The CDR3, as DNA: TGTGCCAGCAGCAACCAAGACGGCTTCTATGGCTACACCTTC. The encoded protein is CASSNQDGFYGYTF.

With regard to this clone: Other DNA sequences within the sample encode an identical CDR3. Written as DNA, the CDR3 is TGCGCCAGCAGCCCTCGTCTGGCGGCCGGATACAATGAGCAGTTCTTC. Amino acids: CASSPRLAAGYNEQFF. V usage is TRBV4-3 and J usage is TRBJ2-1; D remains ambiguous. This CDR3 spans 16 amino acids. V gave up 4 bases and J gave up 4 bases, with 17 bases separating them. The germline V gene has CDR1 LGHNA and CDR2 YSLEER.

This clone was recorded once. The CDR3 nucleotides are TGTGCCAGCTCACCTCTCGGGGCGGGAAGAATCAAGGCCCTGGACATTCAGTACTTC. It yields the protein CASSPLGAGRIKALDIQYF. The chain carries TRBV18 and TRBJ2-4, with a tentative D call TRBD2 (6 bases). Trimming removed 3 bases at V and 8 bases at J, with 29 bases between. CDR1 is KGHSH, CDR2 LQKENI, per germline. The CDR3 sequence is 19 residues long.

The V and J genes are TRBV7-2 and TRBJ2-3; a possible D gene is TRBD2 (5 bases). The ends were cut back, 5 bases at V and 6 bases at J, with 15 bases in the middle. Looked up from germline, CDR1 is SGHTA and CDR2 is FQGNSA. The CDR3 has 14 residues. The CDR3 is CASSDRLSGDTQYF. CDR3 in DNA: TGTGCCAGCAGCGACCGCCTCTCGGGGGATACGCAGTATTTT.

The V call is TRBV5-1, the J call TRBJ2-7; 15 nucleotides line up with TRBD2. This CDR3 region has 17 residues. CDR1 SGHRS and CDR2 YFSETQ come from the germline V gene. The V gene end was trimmed by 4 bases and the J gene end by 0 bases; junction bases not matched to a gene: 5. CDR3 coding DNA: TGCGCCAGCAGCGCGGGACTAGCGGGAGGCTACTCCTACGAGCAGTACTTC. Protein product: CASSAGLAGGYSYEQYF.

The chain recombines TRBV5-1 with TRBJ2-1; 11 nucleotides match TRBD1. Per germline, CDR1 SGHRS and CDR2 YFSETQ. The length of the CDR3 is 17 residues. V gave up 4 bases and J gave up 7 bases; unmatched junction bases: 13. CDR3 nucleotides: TGCGCCAGCAGCCAGACCGGGACAGGGGGGGGAACGAATGAGCAGTTCTTC. This encodes CASSQTGTGGGTNEQFF.

The chain employs TRBV2 and TRBJ2-2; D not certain. CDR3 length: 16 amino acids. Looked up from germline, CDR1 is SNHLY and CDR2 is FYNNEI. Trimming took off 4 bases at V and 0 bases at J, with 12 bases between the two ends. Here the CDR3 DNA reads TGTGCCAGCAGTGGTGGCAGACTGGCGAACACCGGGGAGCTGTTTTTT. Translated: CASSGGRLANTGELFF. The whole variable domain, remainder taken from reference TRBV2 and TRBJ2-2, is EPEVTQTPSHQVTQMGQEVILRCVPISNHLYFYWYRQILGQKVEFLVSFYNNEISEKSEIFDDQFSVERPDGSNFTLKIRSTKLEDSAMYFCASSGGRLANTGELFFGEGSRLTVL.

The chain recombines TRBV30 with TRBJ1-2; 7 bases fit TRBD1. The CDR3 is 13 amino acids. With 3 bases clipped from V and 7 bases from J, the junction kept 8 bases outside the gene matches. Germline lookup yields CDR1 GTSNPN and CDR2 SVGIG (reference sequence). DNA of the CDR3: TGTGCCTGGAGAAGGGGGCTCGGCCTTGGCTACACCTTC. It specifies CAWRRGLGLGYTF.

The CDR3 spells CAIADPGPQHF. In nucleotides, the CDR3 is TGTGCCATCGCCGATCCGGGCCCCCAGCATTTT. The V call is TRBV10-3, the J call TRBJ1-5, with D unclear. V lost 8 bases and J 10 bases, leaving 12 bases between the germline ends. The CDR3 has 11 residues. Germline V gene data show CDR1 as ENHRY and CDR2 as SYGVKD.

The J gene is TRBJ2-5, the V gene TRBV7-9; 7 bases are a match to TRBD1. The V and J ends lost 1 base and 5 bases, in that order; junction bases with no gene match: 1. CDR3 size: 13 residues. From germline, CDR1 is SEHNR and CDR2 FQNEAQ (reference sequence). DNA for the CDR3: TGTGCCAGCAGCTTAGGCAGGGGGGAGACCCAGTACTTC. This gives the protein CASSLGRGETQYF.

V usage is TRBV11-2 and J usage is TRBJ1-4; D perhaps matches TRBD1 (5 bases). Germline values: CDR1 SGHAT, CDR2 FQNNGV. There are 15 residues in the CDR3. The V end lost 2 bases, the J end lost 7 bases, and 14 bases lay between the germline ends. The CDR3: CASSLSGGYGEKLFF. For the CDR3, the DNA is TGTGCCAGCAGCTTAAGTGGGGGTTACGGTGAAAAACTGTTTTTT.

This clone is a singleton in its sample. V and J are TRBV13 and TRBJ2-1, with a weak D call TRBD1 (6 bases). Trimming left V 4 bases short and J 5 bases short, with 21 bases between. The germline V gene has CDR1 PRHDT and CDR2 FYEKMQ (reference sequence). CDR3 length: 17 amino acids. The CDR3 region is CASSYGGGRDTHNEQFF. CDR3 bases: TGTGCCAGCAGCTATGGGGGCGGCCGGGACACTCACAATGAGCAGTTCTTC.